These 17 T cell receptor beta chains were all obtained from the same sample, sequenced in a study of cytomegalovirus exposure and HLA in healthy donors. The PCR contained 60 Vbeta and 13 Jbeta primers. Produced via immunoSEQ multiplex PCR; TCRdb's table is partial and in-frame only. The sample data list roughly 100,000 clones. Sequencing was done on a sample of PBMCs. The receptors were sampled from a man aged 40-55 years in good health and CMV-seronegative.

This chain connects TRBV7-2 to TRBJ2-3; the match to TRBD2 covers 10 bases. Germline-derived CDR1 and CDR2 are SGHTA and FQGNSA. CDR3 length equals 15 residues. The V gene end was trimmed by 3 bases and the J gene end by 6 bases; junction bases not matched to a gene: 6. CDR3 DNA: TGTGCCAGCAGCTTGTCAGCGGGGGGGCCCGATACGCAGTATTTT. Protein sequence: CASSLSAGGPDTQYF.

The gene calls are TRBV9 and TRBJ1-3, with 7 positions matching TRBD1. Germline-derived CDR1 and CDR2 are SGDLS and YYNGEE. After removal of 3 bases from V and 4 bases from J, the junction contained 4 bases not matched to a gene. The CDR3 totals 14 residues. CDR3 coding DNA: TGTGCCAGCAGCGCACCGGGACAGGGAAACACCATATATTTT. It specifies CASSAPGQGNTIYF.

The rearrangement joins TRBV27 to TRBJ2-1, with no clear D. CDR1 is MNHEY, CDR2 SMNVEV, per germline (reference sequence). The CDR3 consists of 14 residues. V was pared by 5 bases and J by 3 bases, with 11 bases between. CDR3 protein: CASSPPPSYNEQFF. The DNA of the CDR3 is TGTGCCAGCAGTCCTCCCCCTAGCTACAATGAGCAGTTCTTC.

V usage is TRBV7-9 and J usage is TRBJ1-3, with TRBD1 as a possible D gene (6 bases). Germline CDR1 SEHNR, CDR2 FQNEAQ (reference sequence). The V and J ends lost 5 bases and 0 bases respectively, with 11 bases between them. The CDR3 covers 15 residues. CDR3 DNA: TGTGCCAGCAGCACGCAGGGGAGCTCTGGAAACACCATATATTTT. As protein: CASSTQGSSGNTIYF.

The gene calls are TRBV5-1 and TRBJ2-2; D ambiguous. Trimming pared 4 bases from V and 4 bases from J, leaving 17 bases between. The CDR3 is 16 amino acids. Germline CDR1 SGHRS, CDR2 YFSETQ. CDR3 loop: CASSPSWSAVTGELFF. The CDR3 bases are TGCGCCAGCAGCCCGAGTTGGAGCGCGGTCACCGGGGAGCTGTTTTTT.

V gene TRBV27 combines with J gene TRBJ2-1; 8 nucleotides align to TRBD1. Losses at the gene ends were 5 bases for V and 8 bases for J; bases not matched to a gene: 8. Germline CDR1 is MNHEY and CDR2 is SMNVEV (reference sequence). The CDR3 has 14 amino acids. The DNA for the CDR3 is TGTGCCAGCAGTAGACAGGGGTCTAGCGATGAGCAGTTCTTC. It codes for CASSRQGSSDEQFF.

On this clone: Other DNA sequences in this sample translate to the same CDR3. J is TRBJ1-1 and V is TRBV11-2; 7 bases are a match to TRBD1. The CDR3 has 15 residues. Germline lookup yields CDR1 SGHAT and CDR2 FQNNGV. V gave up 4 bases and J gave up 1 base; unmatched junction bases: 6. In DNA, the CDR3 is TGTGCCAGCAGCTCGACGGACAGGAAGAACACTGAAGCTTTCTTT. Its protein is CASSSTDRKNTEAFF.

The chain employs TRBV29-1 and TRBJ2-7; 9 bases match TRBD1. The V segment lost 2 bases and the J segment 3 bases; nucleotides outside the gene matches: 2. The CDR3 contains 13 residues. Germline loops: CDR1 SQVTM, CDR2 ANQGSEA. CDR3: CSVEWDRDYEQYF. CDR3 bases: TGCAGCGTTGAATGGGACAGGGACTACGAGCAGTACTTC.

This chain links TRBV7-9 with TRBJ2-5, with D perhaps TRBD1 (6 bases). Germline CDR1 and CDR2: SEHNR and FQNEAQ (reference sequence). Trimming pared 3 bases from V and 5 bases from J, leaving 13 bases between. The CDR3 sequence is 14 residues long. The CDR3 sequence: CASSFGYQGETQYF. The CDR3 coding sequence is TGTGCCAGCAGCTTCGGGTACCAGGGGGAGACCCAGTACTTC.

The rearrangement links TRBV7-2 to TRBJ2-3; TRBD2 matches at 10 bases. Trimming removed 4 bases from V and 4 bases from J; junction bases left unmatched: 8. The CDR3 totals 16 residues. Germline V gives CDR1 SGHTA, CDR2 FQGNSA. The CDR3 DNA follows: TGTGCCAGCAGCTCCATAGCGGGGGGAACCCCAGATACGCAGTATTTT. Its protein product is CASSSIAGGTPDTQYF.

The CDR3 loop is CASRGSPDTQYF. For the CDR3, the DNA is TGTGCCTCGAGGGGGTCCCCAGATACGCAGTATTTT. The rearrangement links TRBV6-5 to TRBJ2-3; TRBD1 is a possible D gene (6 bases). V lost 11 bases to trimming and J lost 4 bases, with 13 bases between them. Germline V gene sequence: CDR1 MNHEY, CDR2 SVGAGI. There are 12 residues in the CDR3.

CDR3: CASSLQGENSPLHF. The CDR3 nucleotides are TGCGCCAGCAGCCTACAGGGAGAAAACTCACCCCTCCACTTT. J is TRBJ1-6 and V is TRBV5-1; possibly TRBD1 for D (6 bases). In germline, CDR1 is SGHRS, CDR2 YFSETQ. V shed 4 bases and J shed 10 bases, with 15 bases lying between them. This CDR3 has 14 residues.

On this clone itself: Other DNA sequences from this sample encode an identical CDR3 as well. The V call is TRBV18, the J call TRBJ1-2; weak D call: TRBD1 (5 bases). This CDR3 is 14 amino acids long. Germline V CDR1 and CDR2: KGHSH, LQKENI. The ends were cut back, 0 bases at V and 2 bases at J, with 7 bases in the middle. CDR3 in DNA: TGTGCCAGCTCACCACCTTCAGGGAACTATGGCTACACCTTC. This gives the protein CASSPPSGNYGYTF.

V gene TRBV7-9 combines with J gene TRBJ1-6; 8 bases fit TRBD1. CDR1 is SEHNR and CDR2 is FQNEAQ in the germline V gene (reference sequence). The V gene end was trimmed by 5 bases and the J gene end by 10 bases; junction bases not matched to a gene: 10. The CDR3 covers 15 residues. In DNA form, the CDR3 reads TGTGCCAGCAGCACCGGACAGGGAATAGGGTCACCCCTCCACTTT. This encodes CASSTGQGIGSPLHF. The whole variable domain, filled in from reference TRBV7-9 and TRBJ1-6, reads DTGVSQNPRHKITKRGQNVTFRCDPISEHNRLYWYRQTLGQGPEFLTYFQNEAQLEKSRLLSDRFSAERPKGSFSTLEIQRTEQGDSAMYLCASSTGQGIGSPLHFGNGTRLTVT.

The rearrangement uses TRBV6-1 and TRBJ2-5, with 15 bases aligning to TRBD2. The CDR3 is 18 residues long. V shed 4 bases, J shed 5 bases, and the junction held 11 bases outside the gene matches. Germline V gives CDR1 MNHNS, CDR2 SASEGT. CDR3: CASSGSRTSGGARETQYF. The DNA for the CDR3 is TGTGCCAGCAGTGGGTCGAGGACTAGCGGGGGGGCTAGGGAGACCCAGTACTTC.

The CDR3 DNA follows: TGTGCCAGCAGTTTGTCTCCGGGACATTACACCGGGGAGCTGTTTTTT. Amino acids: CASSLSPGHYTGELFF. The genes are TRBV27 and TRBJ2-2; D is perhaps TRBD1 (6 bases). CDR1 and CDR2 (germline): MNHEY, SMNVEV (reference sequence). The CDR3 consists of 16 residues. Trimming took 3 bases from V and 3 from J, leaving 14 bases between them.

The chain is built from TRBV7-2 and TRBJ1-1; a possible D gene is TRBD1 (5 bases). Germline lookup yields CDR1 SGHTA and CDR2 FQGNSA. This CDR3 spans 13 amino acids. Trimming cost V 5 bases and J 1 base, with 8 bases left between them. CDR3 region: CASSGGRNTEAFF. As DNA, the CDR3 is TGTGCCAGCAGCGGGGGGAGGAACACTGAAGCTTTCTTT.